The clone carrying this T cell receptor (beta chain) occurred many times. This specimen comes from a study of blood T cell repertoires in COVID-19. Study overall: Acute and convalescent COVID-19 specimens originated in the United States, Italy and Spain. The cDNA or gDNA used as material had been derived from T cells, B-cell-depleted T cells, or PBMCs.

Source study methods: Using reference gene primer amplification, nucleated cell counts were estimated. Profiled with immunoSEQ multiplex PCR; TCRdb holds only in-frame clones, not every one. The V and J calls and clone size are taken from that table; D and trimming were inferred from the DNA. The table includes some 190,000 clones, around 83% detected once. The TCR sequence derives from a woman older than 75 with acute or convalescent COVID-19. The sequenced material came from peripheral blood.

CDR3 loop: CATSDFTSGRGDTQYF. CDR3 coding DNA: TGTGCCACCAGTGATTTCACTAGCGGGAGAGGGGATACGCAGTATTTT. V is TRBV24-1 and J is TRBJ2-3; TRBD2 matches at 11 bases. The germline CDR1 and CDR2 sequences are KGHDR and SFDVKD. The ends lost 1 base at V and 6 bases at J; junction bases unmatched: 5. The CDR3 loop spans 16 amino acids.